The 14 T cell receptor beta chains presented below share a single source sample, sequenced in a study of blood T cell repertoires in COVID-19. TCRdb's table, derived via immunoSEQ multiplex PCR, lists solely in-frame clones and lacks some. Here the sample spans about 70,000 clones, around 87% being singletons. Sequencing was done on a sample of peripheral blood. The receptors here all came from a human donor in a cohort sampled during active COVID-19.

This sequence joins TRBV12-5 and TRBJ1-1, with D possibly matching TRBD1 (6 bases). Germline-derived CDR1 and CDR2 are LGHNT and FRNRAP. The CDR3 consists of 16 residues. Trimming removed 4 bases from V and 1 base from J, with 16 bases in between. The CDR3 DNA sequence: TGTGCTAGTGGTTACTCCTCCGGGGGGGCGAACACTGAAGCTTTCTTT. Amino acid sequence: CASGYSSGGANTEAFF.

The gene calls are TRBV21-1 and TRBJ2-7; the table's D call, TRBD2, was not checked against the DNA. TRBV21-1 is recorded as a pseudogene. The CDR3 extends over 14 amino acids. This chain's CDR3 is CASSSRLAAYEQYF. The CDR3 DNA reads TGTGCCAGCAGCTCCCGACTAGCGGCCTACGAGCAGTACTTC.

This clone was found once. J is TRBJ2-5 and V is TRBV5-1; D possibly corresponds to TRBD2 (6 bases). V lost 4 bases and J lost 5, with 18 bases in between. This CDR3 is 15 amino acids long. Germline V CDR1 and CDR2: SGHRS, YFSETQ. CDR3 loop: CASSRGGAGLETQYF. CDR3 nucleotides: TGCGCCAGCAGCCGGGGTGGTGCGGGGCTGGAGACCCAGTACTTC.

This chain links TRBV19 with TRBJ2-2; 9 bases align to TRBD1. The germline V gene encodes CDR1 LNHDA and CDR2 SQIVND (reference sequence). CDR3 length equals 14 residues. V dropped 7 bases and J dropped 5; count of bases not matched to a gene: 5. In DNA form, the CDR3 reads TGTGCCAGTATGCGGACAGGGGTTACCGGGGAGCTGTTTTTT. Translated, it gives CASMRTGVTGELFF.

The V gene is TRBV6-6, the J gene TRBJ2-5; 8 bases align to TRBD1. V was pared by 7 bases and J by 2 bases, with 3 bases of the junction left unmatched. CDR1 is MNHNY and CDR2 is SVGAGI in the germline V gene (reference sequence). The CDR3 length is 13 residues. The CDR3 sequence: CASMRDRQETQYF. DNA of the CDR3: TGTGCCAGCATGAGGGACAGGCAAGAGACCCAGTACTTC.

J is TRBJ1-1 and V is TRBV5-1; 9 bases fit TRBD1. Unmatched junction bases numbered 7, after V lost 4 bases and J lost 6 bases. The CDR3 consists of 14 residues. The germline V gene encodes CDR1 SGHRS and CDR2 YFSETQ. The CDR3 DNA follows: TGCGCCAGCAGCCCCGGACAGGGGTCGGCTGAAGCTTTCTTT. Protein sequence: CASSPGQGSAEAFF.

The chain carries TRBV18 and TRBJ1-5; 7 nucleotides match TRBD1. Germline V gene sequence: CDR1 KGHSH, CDR2 LQKENI. J gave up 11 bases and V 3 bases, and 16 bases lay outside the gene matches. The CDR3 extends over 16 amino acids. The CDR3 region is CASSPSETGTARAQHF. As DNA, the CDR3 is TGTGCCAGCTCACCCTCTGAAACAGGGACAGCAAGGGCCCAGCATTTT.

The V call is TRBV5-1, the J call TRBJ2-1, with TRBD1 matching over 9 bases. Germline trimming cut 5 bases from V and 5 bases from J; bases unmatched to any gene: 8. The CDR3 is made up of 15 amino acids. Germline values: CDR1 SGHRS, CDR2 YFSETQ. This CDR3 is CASSPDRGVDNEQFF. The CDR3 nucleotides read TGCGCCAGCAGTCCTGACAGGGGGGTGGACAATGAGCAGTTCTTC.

This clone was observed once. The chain is built from TRBV14 and TRBJ2-7, with 10 bases matching TRBD1. V lost 2 bases, J lost 2 bases, and 9 bases stayed unmatched. Per the germline V gene, CDR1 is SGHDN and CDR2 is FVKESK. This CDR3 contains 17 residues. The CDR3 coding sequence is TGTGCCAGCAGCCAATACCTGGGACAGGGGCTACCCTACGAGCAGTACTTC. The encoded protein is CASSQYLGQGLPYEQYF. The full variable domain, its missing parts supplied by reference TRBV14 and TRBJ2-7, is EAGVTQFPSHSVIEKGQTVTLRCDPISGHDNLYWYRRVMGKEIKFLLHFVKESKQDESGMPNNRFLAERTGGTYSTLKVQPAELEDSGVYFCASSQYLGQGLPYEQYFGPGTRLTVT.

The chain employs TRBV6-2 or TRBV6-3 and TRBJ1-6; TRBD1 aligns across 7 bases. The CDR3 totals 15 residues. Germline V lookup: CDR1 MNHEY, CDR2 SVGEGT. V lost 6 bases and J lost 7; bases outside the gene matches: 9. The DNA of the CDR3 is TGTGCCAGCAGCCGCTCCAGGGGGAGAAATTCACCCCTCCACTTT. Its protein product is CASSRSRGRNSPLHF.

This clone has only one observation. V usage is TRBV12-3 or TRBV12-4 and J usage is TRBJ1-2, with D tentatively TRBD1 (6 bases). This CDR3 is 12 amino acids long. V lost 6 bases to trimming and J lost 8 bases, with 13 bases between them. The CDR3 DNA reads TGTGCCAGCAGCCCGGGACACTTGGGCTACACCTTC. Amino acids: CASSPGHLGYTF.

The V gene is TRBV7-2, the J gene TRBJ2-3; 9 bases align to TRBD1. Germline values: CDR1 SGHTA, CDR2 FQGNSA. J was trimmed by 3 bases and V by 5 bases; bases with no gene match: 6. This CDR3 has 15 amino acids. The CDR3 is CASSPGQGRTDTQYF. The CDR3 DNA reads as TGTGCCAGCAGCCCCGGACAGGGGAGGACAGATACGCAGTATTTT.

The chain links TRBV21-1 to TRBJ1-2; the table assigns TRBD1, which was not confirmed against the DNA. TRBV21-1 is marked as a pseudogene. The length of the CDR3 is 15 residues. CDR3 sequence reads: CASSGPGGLFYGYTF. DNA for the CDR3: TGTGCCAGCAGCGGACCAGGGGGTCTTTTCTATGGCTACACCTTC.

The chain has TRBV18 and TRBJ2-2; 9 bases align to TRBD2. The CDR3 runs to 15 residues. CDR1 and CDR2 from the germline V gene are KGHSH and LQKENI. J gave up 0 bases and V 4 bases, and 0 bases lay outside the gene matches. The CDR3 DNA is TGTGCCAGCTCACTAGCGGGGGCGAACACCGGGGAGCTGTTTTTT. Encoded protein: CASSLAGANTGELFF. The variable domain in full, with the rest retrieved from reference TRBV18 and TRBJ2-2, is NAGVMQNPRHLVRRRGQEARLRCSPMKGHSHVYWYRQLPEEGLKFMVYLQKENIIDESGMPKERFSAEFPKEGPSILRIQQVVRGDSAAYFCASSLAGANTGELFFGEGSRLTVL.